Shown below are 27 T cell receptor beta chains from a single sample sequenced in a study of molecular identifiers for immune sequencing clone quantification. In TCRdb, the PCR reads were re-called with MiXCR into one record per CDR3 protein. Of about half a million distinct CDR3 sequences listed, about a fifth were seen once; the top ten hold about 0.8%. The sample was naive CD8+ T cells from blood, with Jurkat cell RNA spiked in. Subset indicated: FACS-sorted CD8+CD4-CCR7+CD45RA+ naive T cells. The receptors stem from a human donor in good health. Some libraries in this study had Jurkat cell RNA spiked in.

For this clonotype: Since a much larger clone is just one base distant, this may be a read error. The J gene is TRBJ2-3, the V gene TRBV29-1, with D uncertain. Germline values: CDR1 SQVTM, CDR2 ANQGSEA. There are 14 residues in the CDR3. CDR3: CGVSGLTYTDTQYF. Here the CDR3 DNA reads TGCGGCGTTTCGGGTCTAACTTACACAGATACGCAGTATTTT.

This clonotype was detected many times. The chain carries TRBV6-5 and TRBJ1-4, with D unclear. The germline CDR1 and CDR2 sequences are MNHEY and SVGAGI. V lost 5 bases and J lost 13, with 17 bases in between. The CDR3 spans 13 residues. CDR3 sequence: CASSTGLGDRLFF. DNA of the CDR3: TGTGCCAGCAGTACGGGCCTTGGGGATAGACTGTTTTTT.

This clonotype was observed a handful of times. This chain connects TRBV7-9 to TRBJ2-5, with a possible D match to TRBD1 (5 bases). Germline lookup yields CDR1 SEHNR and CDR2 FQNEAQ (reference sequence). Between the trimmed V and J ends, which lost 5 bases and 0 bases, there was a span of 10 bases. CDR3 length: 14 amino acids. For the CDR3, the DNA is TGTGCCAGCAGCATACAGGAGTACCAAGAGACCCAGTACTTC. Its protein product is CASSIQEYQETQYF.

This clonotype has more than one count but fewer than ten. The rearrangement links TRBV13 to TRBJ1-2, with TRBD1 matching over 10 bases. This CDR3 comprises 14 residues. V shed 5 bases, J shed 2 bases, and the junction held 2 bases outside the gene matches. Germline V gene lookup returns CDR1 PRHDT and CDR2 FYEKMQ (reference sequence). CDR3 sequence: CASSAGQGNYGYTF. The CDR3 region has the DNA TGTGCCAGCAGCGCGGGACAGGGGAACTATGGCTACACCTTC.

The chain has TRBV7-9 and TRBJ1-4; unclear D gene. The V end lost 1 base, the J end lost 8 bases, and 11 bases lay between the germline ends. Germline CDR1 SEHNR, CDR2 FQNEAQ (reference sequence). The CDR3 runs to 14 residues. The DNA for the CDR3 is TGTGCCAGCAGCTTAGATAGGGCGCGGGAAAAACTGTTTTTT. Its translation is CASSLDRAREKLFF.

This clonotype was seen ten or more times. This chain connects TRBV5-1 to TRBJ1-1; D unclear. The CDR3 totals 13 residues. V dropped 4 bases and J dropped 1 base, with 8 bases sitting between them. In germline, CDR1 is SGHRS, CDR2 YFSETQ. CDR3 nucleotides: TGCGCCAGCAGCGTGGGAAAGAACACTGAAGCTTTCTTT. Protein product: CASSVGKNTEAFF.

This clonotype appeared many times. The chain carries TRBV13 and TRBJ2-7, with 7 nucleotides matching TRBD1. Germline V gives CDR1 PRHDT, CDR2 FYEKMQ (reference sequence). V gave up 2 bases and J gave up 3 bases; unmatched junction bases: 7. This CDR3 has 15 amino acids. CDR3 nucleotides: TGTGCCAGCAGCTTAAAGGGGGCTCCGGACTACGAGCAGTACTTC. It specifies CASSLKGAPDYEQYF.

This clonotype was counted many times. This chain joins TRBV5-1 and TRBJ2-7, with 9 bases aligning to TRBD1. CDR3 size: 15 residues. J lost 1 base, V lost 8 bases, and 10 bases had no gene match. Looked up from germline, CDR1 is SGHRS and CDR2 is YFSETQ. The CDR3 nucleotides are TGCGCCAGTACACTTACCGGGACAGGGTCCTACGAGCAGTACTTC. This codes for CASTLTGTGSYEQYF. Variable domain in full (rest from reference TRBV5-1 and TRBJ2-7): KAGVTQTPRYLIKTRGQQVTLSCSPISGHRSVSWYQQTPGQGLQFLFEYFSETQRNKGNFPGRFSGRQFSNSRSEMNVSTLELGDSALYLCASTLTGTGSYEQYFGPGTRLTVT.

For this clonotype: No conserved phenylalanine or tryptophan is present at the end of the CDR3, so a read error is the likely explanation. The CDR3 DNA reads as TGTGCCAGCAGTTACCTACCCCTCTCGACGTACCAAGAGACCCAGTACTCC. Amino acids: CASSYLPLSTYQETQYS. The chain recombines TRBV6-2 or TRBV6-3 with TRBJ2-5; D unresolved. CDR1 and CDR2 from the germline V gene are MNHEY and SVGEGT. This CDR3 region has 17 residues. Trimming took 2 bases from V and 0 from J, leaving 16 bases between them.

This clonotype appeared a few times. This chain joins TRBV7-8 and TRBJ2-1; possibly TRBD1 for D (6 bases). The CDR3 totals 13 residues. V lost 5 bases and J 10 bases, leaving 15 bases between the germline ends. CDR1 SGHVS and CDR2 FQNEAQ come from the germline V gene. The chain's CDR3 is CASSQRGGIEQFF. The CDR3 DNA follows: TGTGCCAGCAGCCAAAGAGGGGGAATAGAGCAGTTCTTC.

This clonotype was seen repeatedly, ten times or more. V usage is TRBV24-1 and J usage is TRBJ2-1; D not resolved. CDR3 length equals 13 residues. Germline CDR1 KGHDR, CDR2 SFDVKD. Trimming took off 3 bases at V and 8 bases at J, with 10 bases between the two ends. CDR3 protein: CATSDLIEDEQFF. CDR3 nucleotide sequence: TGTGCCACCAGTGATCTTATTGAAGATGAGCAGTTCTTC.

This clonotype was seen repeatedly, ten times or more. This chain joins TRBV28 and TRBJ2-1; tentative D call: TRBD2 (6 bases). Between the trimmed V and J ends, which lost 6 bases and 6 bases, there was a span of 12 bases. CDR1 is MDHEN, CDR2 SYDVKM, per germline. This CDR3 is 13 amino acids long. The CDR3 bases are TGTGCCAGCAGCGCCCGGACTACCAATGAGCAGTTCTTC. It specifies CASSARTTNEQFF.

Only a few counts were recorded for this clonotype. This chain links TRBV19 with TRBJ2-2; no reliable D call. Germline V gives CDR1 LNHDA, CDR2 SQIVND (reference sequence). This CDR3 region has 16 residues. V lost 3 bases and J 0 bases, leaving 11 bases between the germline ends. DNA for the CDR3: TGTGCCAGTAGTATGTATACAAGATCGAACACCGGGGAGCTGTTTTTT. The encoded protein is CASSMYTRSNTGELFF.

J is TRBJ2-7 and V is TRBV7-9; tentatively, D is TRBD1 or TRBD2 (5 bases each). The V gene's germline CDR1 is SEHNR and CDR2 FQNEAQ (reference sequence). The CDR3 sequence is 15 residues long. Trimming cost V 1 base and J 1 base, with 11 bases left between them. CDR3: CASSLVTGPSYEQYF. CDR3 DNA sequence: TGTGCCAGCAGCTTAGTGACGGGGCCGTCCTACGAGCAGTACTTC.

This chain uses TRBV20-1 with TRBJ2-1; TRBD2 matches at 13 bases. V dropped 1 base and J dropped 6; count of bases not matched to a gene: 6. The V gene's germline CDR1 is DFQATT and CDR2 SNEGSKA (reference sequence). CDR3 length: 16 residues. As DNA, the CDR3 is TGCAGTGCTAGAGGCCCGGGACTAGCGGGACCCAATGAGCAGTTCTTC. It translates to CSARGPGLAGPNEQFF.

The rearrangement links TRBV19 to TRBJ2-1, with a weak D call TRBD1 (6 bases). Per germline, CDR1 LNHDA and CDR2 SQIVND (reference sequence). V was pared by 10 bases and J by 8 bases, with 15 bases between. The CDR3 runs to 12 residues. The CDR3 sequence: CATGDTFHEQFF. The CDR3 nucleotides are TGTGCCACTGGGGACACCTTCCATGAGCAGTTCTTC. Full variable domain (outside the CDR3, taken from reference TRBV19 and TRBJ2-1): DGGITQSPKYLFRKEGQNVTLSCEQNLNHDAMYWYRQDPGQGLRLIYYSQIVNDFQKGDIAEGYSVSREKKESFPLTVTSAQKNPTAFYLCATGDTFHEQFFGPGTRLTVL.

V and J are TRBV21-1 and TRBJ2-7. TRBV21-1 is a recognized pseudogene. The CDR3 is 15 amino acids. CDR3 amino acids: CASSKVSLLSHEQYF. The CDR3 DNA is TGTGCCAGCAGCAAAGTCAGCTTGCTCTCCCACGAGCAGTACTTC.

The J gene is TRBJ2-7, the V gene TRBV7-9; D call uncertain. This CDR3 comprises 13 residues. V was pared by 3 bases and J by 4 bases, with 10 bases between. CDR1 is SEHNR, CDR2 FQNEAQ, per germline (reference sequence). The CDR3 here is CASSLQLRYEQYF. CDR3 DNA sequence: TGTGCCAGCAGCTTGCAGCTACGGTACGAGCAGTACTTC.

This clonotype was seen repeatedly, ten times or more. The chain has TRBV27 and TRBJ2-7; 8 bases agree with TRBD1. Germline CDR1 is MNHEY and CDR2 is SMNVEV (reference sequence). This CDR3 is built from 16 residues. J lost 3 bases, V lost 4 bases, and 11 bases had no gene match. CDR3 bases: TGTGCCAGCAGTTCCCGACCCGGGACAGGATACTACGAGCAGTACTTC. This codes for CASSSRPGTGYYEQYF.

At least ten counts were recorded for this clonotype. CDR3 loop: CASSGDRVNTEAFF. The DNA for the CDR3 is TGCGCCAGCAGCGGAGACAGGGTGAACACTGAAGCTTTCTTT. The V and J genes are TRBV5-1 and TRBJ1-1, with TRBD1 matching 7 bases. Per germline, CDR1 SGHRS and CDR2 YFSETQ. V shed 4 bases, J shed 0 bases, and the junction held 3 bases outside the gene matches. This CDR3 is 14 amino acids long.

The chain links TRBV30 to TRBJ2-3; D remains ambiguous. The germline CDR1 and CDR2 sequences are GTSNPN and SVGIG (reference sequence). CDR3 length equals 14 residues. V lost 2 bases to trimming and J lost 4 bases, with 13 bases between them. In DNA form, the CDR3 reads TGTGCCTGGAGTCTTTGGACGATGGCAGATACGCAGTATTTT. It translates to CAWSLWTMADTQYF. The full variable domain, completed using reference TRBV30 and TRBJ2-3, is SQTIHQWPATLVQPVGSPLSLECTVEGTSNPNLYWYRQAAGRGLQLLFYSVGIGQISSEVPQNLSASRPQDRQFILSSKKLLLSDSGFYLCAWSLWTMADTQYFGPGTRLTVL.

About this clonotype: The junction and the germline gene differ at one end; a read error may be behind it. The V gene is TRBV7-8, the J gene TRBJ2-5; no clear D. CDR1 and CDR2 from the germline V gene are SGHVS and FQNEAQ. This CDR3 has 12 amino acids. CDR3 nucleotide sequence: TGTGCCAGCGGCTTAGTGTCGTCGCCCCAGTACTTC. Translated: CASGLVSSPQYF.

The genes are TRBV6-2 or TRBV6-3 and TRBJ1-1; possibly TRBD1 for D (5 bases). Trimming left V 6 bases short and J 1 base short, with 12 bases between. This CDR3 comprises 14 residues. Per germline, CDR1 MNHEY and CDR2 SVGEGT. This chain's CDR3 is CASSPGHWNTEAFF. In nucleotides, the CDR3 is TGTGCCAGCAGCCCAGGGCACTGGAACACTGAAGCTTTCTTT.

The CDR3 DNA reads TGTGCCAGCAGCCCGATAGCGGAAAGCTCCTACAATGAGCAGTTCTTC. Protein: CASSPIAESSYNEQFF. The chain has TRBV7-9 and TRBJ2-1; possible D gene TRBD2, 6 bases. The CDR3 contains 16 residues. V was pared by 5 bases and J by 0 bases, with 14 bases between. From germline, CDR1 is SEHNR and CDR2 FQNEAQ (reference sequence).

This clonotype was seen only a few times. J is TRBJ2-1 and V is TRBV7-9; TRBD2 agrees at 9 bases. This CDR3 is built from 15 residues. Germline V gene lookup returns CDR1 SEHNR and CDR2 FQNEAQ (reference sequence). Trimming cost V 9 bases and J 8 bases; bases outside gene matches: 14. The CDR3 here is CASNEAPSGKDEQFF. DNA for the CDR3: TGTGCCAGTAACGAGGCGCCTAGCGGGAAGGATGAGCAGTTCTTC.

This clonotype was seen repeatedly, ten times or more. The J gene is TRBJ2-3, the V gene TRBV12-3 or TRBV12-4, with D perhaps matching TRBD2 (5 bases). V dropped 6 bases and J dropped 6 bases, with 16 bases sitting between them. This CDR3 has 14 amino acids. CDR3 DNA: TGTGCCAGCAGAGACTATCCCCCCCAGGATACGCAGTATTTT. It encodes CASRDYPPQDTQYF.

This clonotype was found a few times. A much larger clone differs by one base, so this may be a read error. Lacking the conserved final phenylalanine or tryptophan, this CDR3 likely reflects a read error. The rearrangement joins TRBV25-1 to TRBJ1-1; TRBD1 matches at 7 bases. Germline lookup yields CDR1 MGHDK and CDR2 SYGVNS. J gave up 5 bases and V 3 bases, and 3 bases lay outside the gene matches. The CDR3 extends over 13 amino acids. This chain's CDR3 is CASSDTGETEAFI. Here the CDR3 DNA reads TGTGCCAGCAGTGATACAGGGGAGACTGAAGCTTTCATT.